A selection of T cell receptor beta chains follows, all from one sample in a study of patients and donors after allogeneic stem cell transplantation. TCRdb passed the RT-PCR reads through MiXCR, listing each CDR3 protein once. The profile shows approximately 170,000 distinct CDR3 sequences, about 32% of them singletons. Sequenced input: blood, either unsorted or a sorted T cell fraction (not recorded which). These receptors all come from a human donor who was either an allogeneic HSCT recipient or a stem cell or donor lymphocyte infusion donor (not recorded which). It is not recorded whose cells these are; they may come from a transplant donor. Both conserved end residues are part of each CDR3. Each record gives: J gene, D gene, clone size, V gene, CDR3 length, CDR3 protein, CDR3 DNA. D genes are given only for firm matches. Not all rows give a size; the values are once, few, many and, for expanded clones, a class.

J: TRBJ1-6
D: NA
size: many
V: TRBV6-6
length: 14
CDR3: CASSLNRDNSPLHF
DNA: TGTGCCAGCAGTTTGAACAGGGACAATTCACCCCTCCACTTT

J: TRBJ1-4
D: NA
size: NA
V: TRBV24-1
length: 13
CDR3: CATSDSFNEKLFF
DNA: TGTGCCACCAGTGATAGTTTTAATGAAAAACTGTTTTTT

J: TRBJ1-5
D: NA
size: few
V: TRBV6-2/TRBV6-3
length: 14
CDR3: CASSYRAFNQPQHF
DNA: TGTGCCAGCAGTTACCGGGCCTTCAATCAGCCCCAGCATTTT

J: TRBJ2-1
D: NA
size: NA
V: TRBV30
length: 18
CDR3: CAWSTGLLTLGSYNEQFF
DNA: TGTGCCTGGAGTACCGGACTACTAACCCTGGGCTCCTACAATGAGCAGTTCTTC

J: TRBJ2-7
D: NA
size: few
V: TRBV10-3
length: 11
CDR3: CAISETYEQYF
DNA: TGTGCCATCAGTGAGACCTACGAGCAGTACTTC

J: TRBJ2-1
D: NA
size: NA
V: TRBV15
length: 15
CDR3: CATSRDFWGVNEQFF
DNA: TGTGCCACCAGCAGAGATTTTTGGGGGGTCAATGAGCAGTTCTTC

J: TRBJ1-3
D: NA
size: few
V: TRBV7-9
length: 14
CDR3: CASSPASGGNTIYF
DNA: TGTGCCAGCAGCCCGGCCTCGGGCGGAAACACCATATATTTT

J: TRBJ2-3
D: TRBD2
size: few
V: TRBV24-1
length: 14
CDR3: CATSDFPSGPTQYF
DNA: TGTGCCACCAGTGATTTCCCTAGCGGCCCTACGCAGTATTTT

J: TRBJ2-1
D: TRBD2
size: NA
V: TRBV28
length: 16
CDR3: CASSPATSMVINEQFF
DNA: TGTGCCAGCAGTCCGGCGACTAGCATGGTGATCAATGAGCAGTTCTTC

J: TRBJ2-6
D: TRBD2
size: few
V: TRBV10-1
length: 15
CDR3: CASSDSGTGANVLTF
DNA: TGCGCCAGCAGTGATAGCGGGACTGGGGCCAACGTCCTGACTTTC